This entry features one T cell receptor beta chain sequence. A read error is likely, as this CDR3 ends without the conserved phenylalanine or tryptophan. These data originate in a study of tumor-infiltrating lymphocytes in primary liver carcinoma. Each 20-30 mg portion of unsorted bulk tissue served as the source for co-extraction of RNA and DNA. Primary liver carcinoma in the patients was surgically resected. Every tumor sample analyzed contained over 80% viable tumor cells. Germline V CDR1 and CDR2: SGHVS, FQNEAQ. The CDR3 is made up of 12 amino acids. The investigators made TCR beta cDNA from approximately 500 ng total RNA, using a constant-region primer. Library construction for TCR beta comprised three nested multiplex PCR rounds performed with slightly modified ARM-PCR. Each of the first two PCR rounds ran roughly 9 cycles with TRBV1-TRBV30 forward and C-beta reverse primers. A single record per CDR3 protein comes from TCRdb applying MiXCR to the multiplex PCR reads. The sample includes roughly 22,000 distinct CDR3 sequences, 80% seen only once; the top ten take about 40%.

The sequenced sample was liver tumor tissue from sampling region 2. Subset given: tumor region T2, inferior pole. The chain combines TRBV7-8 with TRBJ2-7; 7 bases line up with TRBD2. The TCR originated in a woman under 40 with primary liver carcinoma and hepatitis B virus infection. This CDR3 reads CACSFGLGEQYL. CDR3 sequence (DNA): TGTGCCTGCAGCTTCGGACTAGGCGAGCAGTACCTC.